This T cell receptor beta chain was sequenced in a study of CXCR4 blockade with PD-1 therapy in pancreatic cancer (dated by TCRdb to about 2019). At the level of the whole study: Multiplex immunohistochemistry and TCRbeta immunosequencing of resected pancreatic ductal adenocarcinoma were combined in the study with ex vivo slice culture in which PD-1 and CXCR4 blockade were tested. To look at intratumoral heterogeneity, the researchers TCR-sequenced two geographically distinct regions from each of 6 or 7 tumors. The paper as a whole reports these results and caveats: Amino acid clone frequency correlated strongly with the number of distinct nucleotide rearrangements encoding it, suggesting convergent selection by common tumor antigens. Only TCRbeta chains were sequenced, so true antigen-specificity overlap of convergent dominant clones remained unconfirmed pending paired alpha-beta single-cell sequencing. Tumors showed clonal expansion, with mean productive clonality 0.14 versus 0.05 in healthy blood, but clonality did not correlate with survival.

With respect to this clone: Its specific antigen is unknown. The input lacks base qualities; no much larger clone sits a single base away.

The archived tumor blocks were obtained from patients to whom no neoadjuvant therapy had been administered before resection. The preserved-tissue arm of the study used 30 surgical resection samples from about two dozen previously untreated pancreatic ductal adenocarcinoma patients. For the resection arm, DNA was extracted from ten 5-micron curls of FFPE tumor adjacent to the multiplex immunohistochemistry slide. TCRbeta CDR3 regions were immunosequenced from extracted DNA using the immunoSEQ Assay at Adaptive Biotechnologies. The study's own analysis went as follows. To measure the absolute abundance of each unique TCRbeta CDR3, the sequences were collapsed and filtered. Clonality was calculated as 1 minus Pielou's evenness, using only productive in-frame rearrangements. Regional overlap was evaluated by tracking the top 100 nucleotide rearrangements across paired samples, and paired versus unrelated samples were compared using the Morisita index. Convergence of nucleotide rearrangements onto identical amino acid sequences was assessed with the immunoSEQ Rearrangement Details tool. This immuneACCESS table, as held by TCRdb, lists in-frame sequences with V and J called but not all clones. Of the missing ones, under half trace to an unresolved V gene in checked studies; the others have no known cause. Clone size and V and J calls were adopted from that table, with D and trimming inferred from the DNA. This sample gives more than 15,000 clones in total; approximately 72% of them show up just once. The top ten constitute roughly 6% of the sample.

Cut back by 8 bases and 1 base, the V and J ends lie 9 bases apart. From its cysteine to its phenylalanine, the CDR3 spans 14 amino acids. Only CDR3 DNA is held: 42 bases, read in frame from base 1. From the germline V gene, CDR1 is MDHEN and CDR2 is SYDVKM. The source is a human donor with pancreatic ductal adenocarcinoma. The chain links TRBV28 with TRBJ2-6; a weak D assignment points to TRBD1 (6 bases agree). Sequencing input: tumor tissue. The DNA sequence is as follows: TGTGCCAGCGGCGGACAGTCTGGGGCCAACGTCCTGACTTTC. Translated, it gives CASGGQSGANVLTF.